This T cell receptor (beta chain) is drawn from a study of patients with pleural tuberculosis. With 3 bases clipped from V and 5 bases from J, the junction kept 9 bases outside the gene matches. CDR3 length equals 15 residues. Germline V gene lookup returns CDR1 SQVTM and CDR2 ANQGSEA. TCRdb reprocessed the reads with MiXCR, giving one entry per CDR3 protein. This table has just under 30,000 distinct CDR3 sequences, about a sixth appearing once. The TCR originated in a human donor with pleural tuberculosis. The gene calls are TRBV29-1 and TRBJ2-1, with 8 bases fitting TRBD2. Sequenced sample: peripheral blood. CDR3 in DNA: TGCAGCGTTGATCCAAGGACTAGCTACCACAATGAGCAGTTCTTC. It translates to CSVDPRTSYHNEQFF.